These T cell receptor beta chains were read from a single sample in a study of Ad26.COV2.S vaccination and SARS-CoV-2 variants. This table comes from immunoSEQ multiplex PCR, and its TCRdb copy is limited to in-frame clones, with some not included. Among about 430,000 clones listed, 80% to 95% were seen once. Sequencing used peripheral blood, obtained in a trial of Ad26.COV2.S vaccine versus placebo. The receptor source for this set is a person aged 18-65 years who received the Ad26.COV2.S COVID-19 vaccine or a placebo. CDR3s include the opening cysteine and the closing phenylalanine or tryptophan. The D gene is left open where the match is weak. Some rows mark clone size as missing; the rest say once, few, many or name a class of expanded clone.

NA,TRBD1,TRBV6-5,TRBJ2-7,CASRKDRGSEQYF,TGTGCCAGCAGAAAGGACAGGGGGTCTGAGCAGTACTTC
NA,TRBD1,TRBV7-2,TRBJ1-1,CASSFRQGGTEAFF,TGTGCCAGCAGCTTTAGACAGGGTGGCACTGAAGCTTTCTTT
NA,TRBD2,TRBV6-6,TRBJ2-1,CASGPGLAGGNEQFF,TGTGCCAGCGGACCGGGACTAGCGGGAGGCAATGAGCAGTTCTTC
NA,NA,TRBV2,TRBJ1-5,CASSDGPGIQPQHF,TGTGCCAGCAGTGATGGTCCGGGGATTCAGCCCCAGCATTTT
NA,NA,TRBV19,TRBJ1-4,CASSPLDTMREKLFF,TGTGCCAGTAGTCCGCTGGATACTATGAGGGAAAAACTGTTTTTT
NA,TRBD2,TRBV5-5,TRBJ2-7,CASSSVRGGLAGDKQYF,TGTGCCAGCAGCTCGGTCCGGGGGGGACTAGCGGGAGATAAGCAGTACTTC
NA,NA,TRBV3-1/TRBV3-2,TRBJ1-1,CASSQGSLNTEAFF,TGTGCCAGCAGCCAAGGCAGCCTGAACACTGAAGCTTTCTTT
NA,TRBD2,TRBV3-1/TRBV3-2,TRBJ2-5,CASSHSLAGVIQETQYF,TGTGCCAGCAGCCACTCCTTAGCGGGAGTTATACAGGAGACCCAGTACTTC
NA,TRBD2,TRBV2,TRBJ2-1,CASRESTSGRDEQFF,TGTGCCAGCAGAGAAAGTACTAGCGGGAGGGATGAGCAGTTCTTC
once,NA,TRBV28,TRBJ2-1,CASSSLSWGTSYNEQFF,TGTGCCAGCAGTTCCCTCTCTTGGGGGACATCTTACAATGAGCAGTTCTTC
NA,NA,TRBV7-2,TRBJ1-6,CASSTRESSYNSPLHF,TGTGCCAGCAGCACAAGAGAGAGCTCCTATAATTCACCCCTCCACTTT
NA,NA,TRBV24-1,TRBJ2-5,CATSDLHEETQYF,TGTGCCACCAGTGATTTGCATGAGGAGACCCAGTACTTC
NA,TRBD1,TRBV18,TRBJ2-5,CASSQTGEETQYF,TGTGCCAGCTCACAGACAGGGGAAGAGACCCAGTACTTC
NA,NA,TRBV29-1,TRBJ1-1,CSVETLREAFF,TGCAGCGTTGAAACCCTGAGAGAAGCTTTCTTT
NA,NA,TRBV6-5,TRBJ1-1,CASSRGAKGGTEAFF,TGTGCCAGCAGTCGGGGGGCGAAAGGGGGCACTGAAGCTTTCTTT
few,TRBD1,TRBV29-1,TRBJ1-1,CSGTGGSNTEAFF,TGCAGCGGTACAGGGGGCAGTAACACTGAAGCTTTCTTT
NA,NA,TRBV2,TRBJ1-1,CASIPLQGSTEAFF,TGTGCCAGCATCCCTTTACAGGGAAGCACTGAAGCTTTCTTT
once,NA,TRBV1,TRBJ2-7,CTSSQGNTESYEQYF,TGCACCAGCAGCCAAGGGAACACTGAGTCCTACGAGCAGTACTTC
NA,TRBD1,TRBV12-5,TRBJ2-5,CASGPGGSQETQYF,TGTGCTAGTGGTCCAGGGGGCAGCCAAGAGACCCAGTACTTC
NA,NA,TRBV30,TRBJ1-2,CAWSSRASYGYTF,TGTGCCTGGAGCTCCCGGGCCTCCTATGGCTACACCTTC
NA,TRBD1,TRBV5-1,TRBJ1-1,CASSPGRTGGTEAFF,TGCGCCAGCAGCCCTGGCCGGACAGGGGGCACTGAAGCTTTCTTT
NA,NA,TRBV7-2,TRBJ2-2,CASSLVSGNTGELFF,TGTGCCAGCAGCTTAGTTAGCGGAAACACCGGGGAGCTGTTTTTT
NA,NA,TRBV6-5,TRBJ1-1,CASSYSGRMNTEAFF,TGTGCCAGCAGTTACTCGGGACGGATGAACACTGAAGCTTTCTTT
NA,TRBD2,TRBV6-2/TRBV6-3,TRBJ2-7,CASSSGLAGSYEQYF,TGTGCCAGCAGTTCCGGACTAGCGGGATCCTACGAGCAGTACTTC
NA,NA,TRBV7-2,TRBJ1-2,CASSAGTGLYGYTF,TGTGCCAGCAGCGCGGGGACGGGCCTCTATGGCTACACCTTC
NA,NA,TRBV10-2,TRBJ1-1,CASSENTNTEAFF,TGCGCCAGCAGTGAAAACACAAACACTGAAGCTTTCTTT